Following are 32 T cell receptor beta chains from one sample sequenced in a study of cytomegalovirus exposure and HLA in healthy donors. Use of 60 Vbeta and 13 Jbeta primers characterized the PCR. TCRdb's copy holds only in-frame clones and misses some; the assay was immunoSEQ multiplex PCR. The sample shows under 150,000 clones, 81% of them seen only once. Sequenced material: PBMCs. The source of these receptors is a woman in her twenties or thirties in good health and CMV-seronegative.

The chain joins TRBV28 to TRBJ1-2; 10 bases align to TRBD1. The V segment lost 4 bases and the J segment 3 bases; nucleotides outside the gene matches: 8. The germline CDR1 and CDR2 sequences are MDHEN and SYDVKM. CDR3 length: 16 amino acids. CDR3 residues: CASSSLTGGLYYGYTF. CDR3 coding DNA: TGTGCCAGCAGTTCCCTGACAGGGGGCCTTTACTATGGCTACACCTTC.

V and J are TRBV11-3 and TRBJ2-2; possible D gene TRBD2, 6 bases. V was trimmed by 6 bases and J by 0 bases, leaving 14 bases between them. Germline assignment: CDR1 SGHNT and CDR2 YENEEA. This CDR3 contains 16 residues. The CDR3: CASSPAAGPNTGELFF. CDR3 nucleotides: TGTGCCAGCAGTCCCGCTGCGGGACCGAACACCGGGGAGCTGTTTTTT.

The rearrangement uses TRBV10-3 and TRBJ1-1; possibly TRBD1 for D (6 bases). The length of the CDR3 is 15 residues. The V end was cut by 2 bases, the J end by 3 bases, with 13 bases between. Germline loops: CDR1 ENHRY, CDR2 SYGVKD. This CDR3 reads CAISEPQGAYTEAFF. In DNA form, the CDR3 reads TGTGCCATCAGTGAGCCACAGGGAGCGTACACTGAAGCTTTCTTT.

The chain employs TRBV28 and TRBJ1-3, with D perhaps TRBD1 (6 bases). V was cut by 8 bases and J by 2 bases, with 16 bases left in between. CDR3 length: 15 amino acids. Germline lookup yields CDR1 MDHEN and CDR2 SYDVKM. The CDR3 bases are TGTGCCAGCCATACGCTACAGGGAACTGGAAACACCATATATTTT. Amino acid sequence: CASHTLQGTGNTIYF.

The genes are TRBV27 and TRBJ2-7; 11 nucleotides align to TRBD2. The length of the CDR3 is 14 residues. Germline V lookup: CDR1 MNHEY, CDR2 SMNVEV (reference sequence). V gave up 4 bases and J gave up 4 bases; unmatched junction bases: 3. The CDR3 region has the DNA TGTGCCAGCAGTTCCGGGACTAGCGGTTACGAGCAGTACTTC. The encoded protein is CASSSGTSGYEQYF.

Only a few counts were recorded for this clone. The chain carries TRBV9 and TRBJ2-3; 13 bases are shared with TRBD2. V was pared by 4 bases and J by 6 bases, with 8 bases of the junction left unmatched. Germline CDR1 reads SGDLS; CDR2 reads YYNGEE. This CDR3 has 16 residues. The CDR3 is CASSPPGLAGYDTQYF. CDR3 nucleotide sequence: TGTGCCAGCAGCCCACCGGGACTAGCGGGGTATGATACGCAGTATTTT.

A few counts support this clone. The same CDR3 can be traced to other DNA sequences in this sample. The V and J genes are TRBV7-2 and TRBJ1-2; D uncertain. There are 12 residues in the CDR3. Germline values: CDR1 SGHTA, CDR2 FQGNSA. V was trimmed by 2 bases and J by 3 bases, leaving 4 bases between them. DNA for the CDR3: TGTGCCAGCAGCTTAACGGACTATGGCTACACCTTC. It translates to CASSLTDYGYTF. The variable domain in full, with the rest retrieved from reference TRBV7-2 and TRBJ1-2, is GAGVSQSPSNKVTEKGKDVELRCDPISGHTALYWYRQSLGQGLEFLIYFQGNSAPDKSGLPSDRFSAERTGGSVSTLTIQRTQQEDSAVYLCASSLTDYGYTFGSGTRLTVV.

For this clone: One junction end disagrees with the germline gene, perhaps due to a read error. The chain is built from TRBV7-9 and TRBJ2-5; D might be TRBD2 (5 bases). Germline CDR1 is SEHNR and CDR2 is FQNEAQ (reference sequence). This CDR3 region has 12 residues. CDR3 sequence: CSSSFGMETQYF. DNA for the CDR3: TGTTCCAGCAGCTTCGGGATGGAGACCCAGTACTTC.

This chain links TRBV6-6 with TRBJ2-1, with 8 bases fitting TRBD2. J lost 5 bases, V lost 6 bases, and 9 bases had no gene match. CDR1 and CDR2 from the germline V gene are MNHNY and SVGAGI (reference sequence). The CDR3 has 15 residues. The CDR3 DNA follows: TGTGCCAGCAGGAAACCTCCGGGACTAGACAATGAGCAGTTCTTC. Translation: CASRKPPGLDNEQFF.

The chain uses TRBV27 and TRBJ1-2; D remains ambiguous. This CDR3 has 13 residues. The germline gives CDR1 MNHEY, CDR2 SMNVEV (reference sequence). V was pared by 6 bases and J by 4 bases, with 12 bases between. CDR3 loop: CASRYSPFYGYTF. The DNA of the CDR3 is TGTGCCAGCAGATACAGTCCCTTCTATGGCTACACCTTC.

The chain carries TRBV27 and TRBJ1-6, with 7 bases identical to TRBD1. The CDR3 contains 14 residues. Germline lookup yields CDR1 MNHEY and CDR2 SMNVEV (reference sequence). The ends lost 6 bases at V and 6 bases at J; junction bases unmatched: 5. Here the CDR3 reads CASRLDRLNSPLHF. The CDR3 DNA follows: TGTGCCAGCAGATTGGACAGGCTTAATTCACCCCTCCACTTT.

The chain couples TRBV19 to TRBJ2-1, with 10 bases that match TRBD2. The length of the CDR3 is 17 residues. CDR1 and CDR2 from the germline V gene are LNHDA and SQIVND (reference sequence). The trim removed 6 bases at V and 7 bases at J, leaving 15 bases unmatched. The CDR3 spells CASSGRIAGGGRNEQFF. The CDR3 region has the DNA TGTGCCAGTAGCGGGAGAATAGCGGGAGGAGGAAGGAATGAGCAGTTCTTC.

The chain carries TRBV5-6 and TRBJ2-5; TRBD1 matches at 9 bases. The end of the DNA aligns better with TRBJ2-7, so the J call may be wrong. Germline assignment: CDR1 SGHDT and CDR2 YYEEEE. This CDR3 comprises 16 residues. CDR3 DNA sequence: TGTGCCAGCAGCCGGGGGCTGCGGGACAGGGTCTACGAGCAGTACTTC. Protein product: CASSRGLRDRVYEQYF.

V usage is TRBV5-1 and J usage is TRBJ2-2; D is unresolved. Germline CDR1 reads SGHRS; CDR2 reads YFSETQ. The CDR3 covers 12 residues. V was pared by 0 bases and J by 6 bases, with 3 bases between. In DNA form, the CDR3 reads TGCGCCAGCAGCTTGGGCGCCGGGGAGCTGTTTTTT. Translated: CASSLGAGELFF.

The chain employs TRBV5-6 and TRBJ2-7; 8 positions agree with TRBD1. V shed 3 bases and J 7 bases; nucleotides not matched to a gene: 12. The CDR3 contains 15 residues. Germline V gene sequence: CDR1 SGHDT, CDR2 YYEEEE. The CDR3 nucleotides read TGTGCCAGCAGCTCACCACAGGGGGGACGGTGTGAGCAGTACTTC. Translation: CASSSPQGGRCEQYF. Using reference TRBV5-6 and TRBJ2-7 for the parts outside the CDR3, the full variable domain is DAGVTQSPTHLIKTRGQQVTLRCSPKSGHDTVSWYQQALGQGPQFIFQYYEEEERQRGNFPDRFSGHQFPNYSSELNVNALLLGDSALYLCASSSPQGGRCEQYFGPGTRLTVT.

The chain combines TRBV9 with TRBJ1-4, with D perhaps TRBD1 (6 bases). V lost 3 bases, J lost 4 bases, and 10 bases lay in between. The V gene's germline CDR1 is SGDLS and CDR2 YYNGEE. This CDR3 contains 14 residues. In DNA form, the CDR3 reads TGTGCCAGCAGCGACCAGGGGTTTAATGAAAAACTGTTTTTT. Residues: CASSDQGFNEKLFF.

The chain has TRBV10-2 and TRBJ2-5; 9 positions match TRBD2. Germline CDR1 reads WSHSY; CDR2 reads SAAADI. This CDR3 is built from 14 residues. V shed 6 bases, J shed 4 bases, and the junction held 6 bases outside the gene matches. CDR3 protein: CASSVAGAGETQYF. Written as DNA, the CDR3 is TGCGCCAGCAGCGTAGCGGGAGCAGGAGAGACCCAGTACTTC.

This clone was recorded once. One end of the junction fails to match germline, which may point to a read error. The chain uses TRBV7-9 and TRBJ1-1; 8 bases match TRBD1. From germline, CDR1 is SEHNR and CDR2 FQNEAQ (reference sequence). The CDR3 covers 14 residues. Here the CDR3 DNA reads TGTTCCAGCAGCTCGACAGGGGTGAACACTGAAGCTTTCTTT. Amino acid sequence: CSSSSTGVNTEAFF.

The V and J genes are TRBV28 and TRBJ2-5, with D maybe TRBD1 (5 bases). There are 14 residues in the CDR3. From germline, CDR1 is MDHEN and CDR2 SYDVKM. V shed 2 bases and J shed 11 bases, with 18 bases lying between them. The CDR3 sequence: CASSLGPRVGEQYF. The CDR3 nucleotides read TGTGCCAGCAGTTTAGGACCCAGGGTTGGAGAGCAGTACTTC.

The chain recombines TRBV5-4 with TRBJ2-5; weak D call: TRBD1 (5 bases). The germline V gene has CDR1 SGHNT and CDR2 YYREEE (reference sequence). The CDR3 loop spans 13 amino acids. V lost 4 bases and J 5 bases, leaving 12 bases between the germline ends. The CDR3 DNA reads TGTGCCAGCAGCCAGGCGGCAGGGGAGACCCAGTACTTC. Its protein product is CASSQAAGETQYF.

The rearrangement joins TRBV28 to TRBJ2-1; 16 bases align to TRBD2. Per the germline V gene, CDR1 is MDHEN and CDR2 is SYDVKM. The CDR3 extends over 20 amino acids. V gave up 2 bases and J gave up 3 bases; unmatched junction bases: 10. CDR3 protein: CASSLTPGTSGRALYNEQFF. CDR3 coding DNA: TGTGCCAGCAGTTTAACCCCCGGGACTAGCGGGAGGGCTCTCTACAATGAGCAGTTCTTC.

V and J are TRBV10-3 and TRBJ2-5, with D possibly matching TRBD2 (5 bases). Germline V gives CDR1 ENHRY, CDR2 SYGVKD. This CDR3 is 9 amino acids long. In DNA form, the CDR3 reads TGTGCTGAGGGTGAGACCCAGTACTTC. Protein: CAEGETQYF.

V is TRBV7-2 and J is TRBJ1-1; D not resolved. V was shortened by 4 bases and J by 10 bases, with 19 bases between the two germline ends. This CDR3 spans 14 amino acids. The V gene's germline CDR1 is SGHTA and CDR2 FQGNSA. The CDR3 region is CASSWLGPSEGAFF. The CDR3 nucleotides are TGTGCCAGCAGCTGGCTTGGGCCATCGGAGGGAGCTTTCTTT.

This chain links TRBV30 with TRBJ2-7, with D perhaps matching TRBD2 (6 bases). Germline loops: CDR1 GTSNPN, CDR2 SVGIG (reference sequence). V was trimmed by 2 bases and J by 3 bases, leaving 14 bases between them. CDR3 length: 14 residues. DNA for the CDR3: TGTGCCTGGAGTTCCGGGGGTTATAGCTACGAGCAGTACTTC. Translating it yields CAWSSGGYSYEQYF. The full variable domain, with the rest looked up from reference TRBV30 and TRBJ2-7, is SQTIHQWPATLVQPVGSPLSLECTVEGTSNPNLYWYRQAAGRGLQLLFYSVGIGQISSEVPQNLSASRPQDRQFILSSKKLLLSDSGFYLCAWSSGGYSYEQYFGPGTRLTVT.

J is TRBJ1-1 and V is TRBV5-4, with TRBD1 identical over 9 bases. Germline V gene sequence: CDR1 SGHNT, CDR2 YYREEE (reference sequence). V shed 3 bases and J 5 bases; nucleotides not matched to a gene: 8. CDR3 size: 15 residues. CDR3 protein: CASSSAGQGITEAFF. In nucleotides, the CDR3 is TGTGCCAGCAGCTCCGCGGGACAGGGAATAACTGAAGCTTTCTTT. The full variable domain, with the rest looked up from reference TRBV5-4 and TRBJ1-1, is ETGVTQSPTHLIKTRGQQVTLRCSSQSGHNTVSWYQQALGQGPQFIFQYYREEENGRGNFPPRFSGLQFPNYSSELNVNALELDDSALYLCASSSAGQGITEAFFGQGTRLTVV.

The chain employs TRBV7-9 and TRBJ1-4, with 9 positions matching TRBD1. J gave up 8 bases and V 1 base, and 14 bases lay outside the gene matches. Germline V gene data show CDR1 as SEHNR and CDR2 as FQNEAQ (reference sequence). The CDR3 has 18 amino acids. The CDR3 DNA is TGTGCCAGCAGCTTAGGGCGGGACAGGGACGCCTCTCAGGAAAAACTGTTTTTT. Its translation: CASSLGRDRDASQEKLFF.

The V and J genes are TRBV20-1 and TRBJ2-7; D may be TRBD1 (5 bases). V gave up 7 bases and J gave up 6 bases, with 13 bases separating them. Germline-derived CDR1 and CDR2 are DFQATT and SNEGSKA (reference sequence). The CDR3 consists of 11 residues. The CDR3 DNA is TGCAGTGTCCGGCTAGGGGCCGAGCAGTACTTC. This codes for CSVRLGAEQYF.

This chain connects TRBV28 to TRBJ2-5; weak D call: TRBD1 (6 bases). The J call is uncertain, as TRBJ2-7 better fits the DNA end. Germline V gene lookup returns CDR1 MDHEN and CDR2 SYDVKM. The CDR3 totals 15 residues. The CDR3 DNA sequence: TGTGCCAGCAGTATAACAGGGACGGGCACCTACGAGCAGTACTTC. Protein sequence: CASSITGTGTYEQYF.

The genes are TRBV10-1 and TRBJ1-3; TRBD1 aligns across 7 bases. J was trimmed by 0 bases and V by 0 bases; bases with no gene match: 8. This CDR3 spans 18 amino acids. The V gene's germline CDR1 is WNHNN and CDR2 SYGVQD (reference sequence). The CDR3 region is CASSESKDRSPSGNTIYF. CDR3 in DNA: TGCGCCAGCAGTGAGTCAAAGGACAGGTCCCCCTCTGGAAACACCATATATTTT.

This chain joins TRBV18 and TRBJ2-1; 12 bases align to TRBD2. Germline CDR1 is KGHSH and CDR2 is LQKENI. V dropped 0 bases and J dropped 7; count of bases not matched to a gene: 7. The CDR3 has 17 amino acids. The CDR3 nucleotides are TGTGCCAGCTCACCACCGACCGGGACTAGCGGGCTGAATGAGCAGTTCTTC. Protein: CASSPPTGTSGLNEQFF.

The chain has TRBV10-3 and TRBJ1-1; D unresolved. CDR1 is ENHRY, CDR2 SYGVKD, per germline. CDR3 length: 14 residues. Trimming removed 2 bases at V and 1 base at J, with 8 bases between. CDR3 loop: CAISERQENTEAFF. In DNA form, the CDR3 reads TGTGCCATCAGTGAGCGGCAGGAGAACACTGAAGCTTTCTTT.

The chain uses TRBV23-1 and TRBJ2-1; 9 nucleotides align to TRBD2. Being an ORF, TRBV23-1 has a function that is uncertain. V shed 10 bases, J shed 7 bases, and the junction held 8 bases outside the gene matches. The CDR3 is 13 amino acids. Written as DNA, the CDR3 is TGCGCCACCCAGGGACTAGCCGGTAATGAGCAGTTCTTC. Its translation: CATQGLAGNEQFF.